Listed here is a single T cell receptor beta chain. TCRdb re-analysed the 5' RACE reads in MiXCR, keeping a single row per CDR3 protein. The repertoire consists of 690,000 or so distinct CDR3 sequences, with over 5% occurring once and the leading ten covering under 2%. The sample belongs to a study of identical twins. The length of the CDR3 is 17 residues. In germline, CDR1 is SGHAT, CDR2 FQNNGV. Trimming pared 5 bases from V and 5 bases from J, leaving 22 bases between. Specimen: naive T cells sorted from blood. The V gene is TRBV11-2, the J gene TRBJ1-5; no clear D. The clonotype was recovered from a man between 18 and 29 years old in good health. The CDR3 reads CASSPLLRIRRDQPQHF. The CDR3, as DNA: TGTGCCAGCAGCCCGCTTTTACGAATAAGGAGGGATCAGCCCCAGCATTTT.